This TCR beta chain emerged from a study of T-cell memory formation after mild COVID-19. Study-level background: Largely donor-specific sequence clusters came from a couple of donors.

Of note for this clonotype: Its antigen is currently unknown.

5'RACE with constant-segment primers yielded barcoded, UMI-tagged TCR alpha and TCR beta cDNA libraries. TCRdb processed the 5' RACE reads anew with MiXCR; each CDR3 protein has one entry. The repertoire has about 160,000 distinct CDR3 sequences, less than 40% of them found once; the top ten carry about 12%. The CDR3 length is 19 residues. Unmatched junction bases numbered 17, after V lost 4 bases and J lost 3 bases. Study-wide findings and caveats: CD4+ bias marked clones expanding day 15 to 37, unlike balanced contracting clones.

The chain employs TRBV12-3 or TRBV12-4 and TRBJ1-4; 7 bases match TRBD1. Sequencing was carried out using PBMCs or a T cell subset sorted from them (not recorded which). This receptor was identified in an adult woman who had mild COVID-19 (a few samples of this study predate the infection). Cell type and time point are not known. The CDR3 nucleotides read TGTGCCAGCAGTTCCCTGGTAAGACAGGGAGGTCACGCTAATGAAAAACTGTTTTTT. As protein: CASSSLVRQGGHANEKLFF.